This T cell receptor (beta chain) derives from a study of PD-1 blockade in mismatch repair-deficient tumors. Germline V CDR1 and CDR2: SNHLY, FYNNEI. Deletions cut 7 bases from V and 6 bases from J, with 10 bases between. CDR3 size: 11 residues. Assay: immunoSEQ multiplex PCR; the TCRdb copy retains only in-frame clones and omits some. The sample has approximately 110,000 clones; about 74% are singletons. This specimen consisted of peripheral blood, obtained roughly 60 weeks after starting pembrolizumab. The chain carries TRBV2 and TRBJ2-7; no reliable D call. This sequence originates from an adult with mismatch repair-deficient cancer. Here the CDR3 reads CASIGVAEQYF. CDR3 bases: TGTGCCAGCATCGGCGTGGCCGAGCAGTACTTC.